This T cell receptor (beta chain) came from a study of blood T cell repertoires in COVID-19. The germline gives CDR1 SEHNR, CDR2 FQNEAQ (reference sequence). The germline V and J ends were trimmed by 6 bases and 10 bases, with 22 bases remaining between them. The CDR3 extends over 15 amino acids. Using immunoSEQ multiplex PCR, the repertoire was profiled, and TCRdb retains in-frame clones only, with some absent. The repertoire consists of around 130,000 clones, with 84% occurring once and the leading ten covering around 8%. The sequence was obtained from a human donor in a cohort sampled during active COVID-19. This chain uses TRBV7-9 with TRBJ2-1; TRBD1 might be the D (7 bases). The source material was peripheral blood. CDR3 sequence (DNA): TGTGCCAGCAGTCCGGGACAGCGGGCTGTAGGCGAGCAGTTCTTC. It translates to CASSPGQRAVGEQFF.